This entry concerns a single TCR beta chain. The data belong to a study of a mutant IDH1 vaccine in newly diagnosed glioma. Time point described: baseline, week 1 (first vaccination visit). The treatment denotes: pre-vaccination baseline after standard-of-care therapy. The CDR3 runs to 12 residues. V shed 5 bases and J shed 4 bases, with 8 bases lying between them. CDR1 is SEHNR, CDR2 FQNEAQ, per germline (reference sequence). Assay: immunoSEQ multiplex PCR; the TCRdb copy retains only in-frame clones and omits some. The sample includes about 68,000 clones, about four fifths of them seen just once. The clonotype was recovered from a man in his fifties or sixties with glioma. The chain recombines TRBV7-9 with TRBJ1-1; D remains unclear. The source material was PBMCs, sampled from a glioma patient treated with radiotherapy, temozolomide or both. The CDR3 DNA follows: TGTGCCAGCAGCGCCCTGGGCACTGAAGCTTTCTTT. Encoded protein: CASSALGTEAFF.